The present T cell receptor beta chain was sequenced within a study of OX40 agonist ivuxolimab in advanced cancers. Study-level results: Antigen targets of the expanded peripheral T cells went undetermined. On average, a greater number of expanded clones characterised CD8+ T cells relative to CD4+.

A word on this clone: The antigen is unknown.

Assay used: immunoSEQ multiplex PCR; TCRdb lists only in-frame clones, some missing. The sample lists under 20,000 clones, roughly 78% seen once, with 33% in the top ten. The input for sequencing was CD4+ or CD8+ T cells sorted from blood, taken in a trial of the OX40 agonist ivuxolimab. This TCR derives from an adult with an advanced solid tumor such as melanoma, head and neck, liver or kidney cancer.

CDR3 in amino acids: CASSSNDRNQETQYF. The DNA for the CDR3 is TGTGCCAGCAGCTCAAACGACAGGAACCAAGAGACCCAGTACTTC. The chain couples TRBV27 to TRBJ2-5; tentatively, D is TRBD1 (6 bases). Germline-derived CDR1 and CDR2 are MNHEY and SMNVEV (reference sequence). This CDR3 is 15 amino acids long. Trimming removed 6 bases at V and 0 bases at J, with 14 bases between.